This T cell receptor (beta chain) comes out of a study of blood T cell repertoires in COVID-19. Germline CDR1 LGHDT, CDR2 YNNKEL (reference sequence). V was pared by 2 bases and J by 2 bases, with 19 bases of the junction left unmatched. CDR3 size: 20 residues. The protocol was immunoSEQ multiplex PCR, while the TCRdb copy is restricted to in-frame clones and leaves out a portion. Of approximately 300,000 clones listed, just over 85% are singletons. The chain combines TRBV3-1 (or the pseudogene TRBV3-2) with TRBJ2-5; 8 bases are shared with TRBD2. The specimen sequenced was PBMCs or T cells enriched from blood (not recorded which). This TCR came from a woman younger than 35 who had recovered from COVID-19. The CDR3 loop is CASSQSGSGGPQSEQETQYF. CDR3 nucleotides: TGTGCCAGCAGCCAATCAGGGTCGGGGGGGCCCCAGAGTGAGCAAGAGACCCAGTACTTC.